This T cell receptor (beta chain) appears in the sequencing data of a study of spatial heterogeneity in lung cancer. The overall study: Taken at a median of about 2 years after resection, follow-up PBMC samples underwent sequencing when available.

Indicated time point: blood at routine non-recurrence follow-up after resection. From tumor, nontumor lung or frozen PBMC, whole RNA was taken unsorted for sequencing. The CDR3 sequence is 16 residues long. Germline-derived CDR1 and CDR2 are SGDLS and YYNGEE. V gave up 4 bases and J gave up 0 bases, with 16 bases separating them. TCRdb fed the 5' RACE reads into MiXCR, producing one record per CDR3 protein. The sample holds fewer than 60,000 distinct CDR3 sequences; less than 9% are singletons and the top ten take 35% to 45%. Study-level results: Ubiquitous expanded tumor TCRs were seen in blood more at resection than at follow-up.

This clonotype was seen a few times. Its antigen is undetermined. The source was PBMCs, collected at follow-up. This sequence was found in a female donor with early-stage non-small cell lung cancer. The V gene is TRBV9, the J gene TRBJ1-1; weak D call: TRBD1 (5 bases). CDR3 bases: TGTGCCAGCAGCCCATGGGTGGGGGGGATGAACACTGAAGCTTTCTTT. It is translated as CASSPWVGGMNTEAFF.